This T cell receptor (beta chain) was recovered during a study of cytomegalovirus exposure and HLA in healthy donors. Findings of the study overall: High sensitivity and specificity were reportedly achieved when the classifier diagnosed cytomegalovirus status. In an earlier analysis, about 87% or about 30%: the productive usage of most TCR beta V segments. Across donors, sequencing depth was assumed by presence/absence analyses to be roughly uniform. The listing of about 150 TCR beta chains classed them as cytomegalovirus-associated.

This clone was observed a few times. Its antigen is as yet unknown. This CDR3 spans 14 amino acids. CDR1 SGHTA and CDR2 FQGNSA come from the germline V gene. V lost 4 bases to trimming and J lost 6 bases, with 16 bases between them. Researchers ran the PCR with 60 Vbeta and 13 Jbeta primers. Only in-frame clones appear in the TCRdb table, and some are missing; sequencing was by immunoSEQ multiplex PCR. The sample consists of under 150,000 clones, about 84% of them appearing once. This receptor was obtained from a boy aged 5-17 years in good health and CMV-seronegative. Sample: PBMCs. The genes are TRBV7-2 and TRBJ2-7; weak D call: TRBD1 (5 bases). As DNA, the CDR3 is TGTGCCAGCAGCTCCGAAGCAGGGATGGGCGAGCAGTACTTC. Translation gives CASSSEAGMGEQYF.